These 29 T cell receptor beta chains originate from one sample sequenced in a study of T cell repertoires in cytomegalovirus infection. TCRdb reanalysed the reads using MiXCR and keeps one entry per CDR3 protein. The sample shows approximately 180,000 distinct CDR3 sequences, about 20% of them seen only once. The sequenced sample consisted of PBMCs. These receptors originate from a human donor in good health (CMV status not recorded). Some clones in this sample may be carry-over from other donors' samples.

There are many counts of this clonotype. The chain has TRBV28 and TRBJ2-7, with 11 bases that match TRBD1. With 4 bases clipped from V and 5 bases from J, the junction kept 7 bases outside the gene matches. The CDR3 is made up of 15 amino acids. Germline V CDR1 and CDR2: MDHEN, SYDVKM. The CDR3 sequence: CASSSTGQGANEQYF. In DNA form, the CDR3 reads TGTGCCAGCAGTTCTACTGGACAGGGGGCGAACGAGCAGTACTTC.

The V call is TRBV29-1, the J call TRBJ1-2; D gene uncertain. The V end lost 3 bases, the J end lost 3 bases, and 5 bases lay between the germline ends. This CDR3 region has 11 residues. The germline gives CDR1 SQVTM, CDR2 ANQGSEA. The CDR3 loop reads CSVDSYYGYTF. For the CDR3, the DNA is TGCAGCGTTGACTCCTACTATGGCTACACCTTC.

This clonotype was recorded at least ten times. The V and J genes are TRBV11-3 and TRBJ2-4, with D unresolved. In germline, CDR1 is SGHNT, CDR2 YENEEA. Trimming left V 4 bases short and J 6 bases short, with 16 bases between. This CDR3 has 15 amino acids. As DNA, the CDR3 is TGTGCCAGCAGCTCTCCGAAGGACGTTGGAAACATTCAGTACTTC. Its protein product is CASSSPKDVGNIQYF.

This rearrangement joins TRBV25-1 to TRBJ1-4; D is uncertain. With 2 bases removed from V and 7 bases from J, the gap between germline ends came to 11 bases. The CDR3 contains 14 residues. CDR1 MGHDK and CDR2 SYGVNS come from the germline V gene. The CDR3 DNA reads TGTGCCAGCAGTGAAACAGACGCTGGTGAAAAACTGTTTTTT. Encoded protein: CASSETDAGEKLFF.

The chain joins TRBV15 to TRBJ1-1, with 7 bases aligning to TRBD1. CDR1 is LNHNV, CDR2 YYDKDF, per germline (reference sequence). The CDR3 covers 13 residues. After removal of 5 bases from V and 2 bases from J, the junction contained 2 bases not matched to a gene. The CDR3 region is CATSRQGNTEAFF. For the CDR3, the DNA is TGTGCCACCAGCCGACAGGGAAACACTGAAGCTTTCTTT.

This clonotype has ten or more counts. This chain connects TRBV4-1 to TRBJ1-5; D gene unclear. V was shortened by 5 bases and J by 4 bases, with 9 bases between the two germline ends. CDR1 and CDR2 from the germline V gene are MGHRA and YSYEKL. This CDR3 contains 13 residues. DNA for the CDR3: TGCGCCAGCAGCGAGGACGGGAATCAGCCCCAGCATTTT. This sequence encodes CASSEDGNQPQHF.

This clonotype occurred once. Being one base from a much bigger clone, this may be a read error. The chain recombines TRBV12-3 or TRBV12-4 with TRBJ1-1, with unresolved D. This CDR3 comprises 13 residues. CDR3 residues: CASGLKAYTEAFF. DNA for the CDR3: TGTGCCAGCGGTTTAAAGGCCTACACTGAAGCTTTCTTT.

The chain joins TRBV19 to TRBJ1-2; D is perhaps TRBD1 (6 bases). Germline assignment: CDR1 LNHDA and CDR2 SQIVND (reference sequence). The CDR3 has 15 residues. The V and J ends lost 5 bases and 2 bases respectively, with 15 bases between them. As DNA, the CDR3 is TGTGCCAGTAGTTGGAGACAGGAGACGAACTATGGCTACACCTTC. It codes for CASSWRQETNYGYTF.

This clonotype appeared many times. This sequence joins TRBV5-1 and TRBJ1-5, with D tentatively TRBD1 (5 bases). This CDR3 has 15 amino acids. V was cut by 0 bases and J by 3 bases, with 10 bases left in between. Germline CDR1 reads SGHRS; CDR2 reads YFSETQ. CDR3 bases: TGCGCCAGCAGCTTGGAGGGGCTATTCAATCAGCCCCAGCATTTT. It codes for CASSLEGLFNQPQHF. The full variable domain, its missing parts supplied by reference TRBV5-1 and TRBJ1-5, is KAGVTQTPRYLIKTRGQQVTLSCSPISGHRSVSWYQQTPGQGLQFLFEYFSETQRNKGNFPGRFSGRQFSNSRSEMNVSTLELGDSALYLCASSLEGLFNQPQHFGDGTRLSIL.

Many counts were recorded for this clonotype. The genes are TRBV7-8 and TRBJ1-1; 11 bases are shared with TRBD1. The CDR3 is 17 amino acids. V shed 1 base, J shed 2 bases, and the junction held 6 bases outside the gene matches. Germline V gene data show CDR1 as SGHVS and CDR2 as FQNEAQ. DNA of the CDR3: TGTGCCAGCAGCTTAGTGGGACAGGGGGTTACAAACACTGAAGCTTTCTTT. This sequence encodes CASSLVGQGVTNTEAFF.

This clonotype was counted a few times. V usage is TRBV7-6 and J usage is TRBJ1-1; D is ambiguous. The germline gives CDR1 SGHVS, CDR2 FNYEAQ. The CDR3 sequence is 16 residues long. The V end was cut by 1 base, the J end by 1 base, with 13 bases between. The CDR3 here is CASSLGAFGRNTEAFF. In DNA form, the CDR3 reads TGTGCCAGCAGCTTAGGGGCGTTTGGGCGGAACACTGAAGCTTTCTTT.

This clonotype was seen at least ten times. The CDR3 sequence: CASSRGLAGEAGELFF. In nucleotides, the CDR3 is TGTGCCAGCAGCCGAGGACTAGCGGGAGAGGCCGGGGAGCTGTTTTTT. The chain links TRBV7-6 to TRBJ2-2; 13 positions match TRBD2. CDR1 SGHVS and CDR2 FNYEAQ come from the germline V gene. The CDR3 sequence is 16 residues long. With 5 bases clipped from V and 6 bases from J, the junction kept 6 bases outside the gene matches.

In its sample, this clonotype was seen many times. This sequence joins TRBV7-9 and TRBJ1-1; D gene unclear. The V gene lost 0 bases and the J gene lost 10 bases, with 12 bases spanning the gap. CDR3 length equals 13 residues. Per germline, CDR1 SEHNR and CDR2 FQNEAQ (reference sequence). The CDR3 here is CASSLASESGAFF. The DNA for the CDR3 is TGTGCCAGCAGCTTAGCCTCGGAATCGGGAGCTTTCTTT.

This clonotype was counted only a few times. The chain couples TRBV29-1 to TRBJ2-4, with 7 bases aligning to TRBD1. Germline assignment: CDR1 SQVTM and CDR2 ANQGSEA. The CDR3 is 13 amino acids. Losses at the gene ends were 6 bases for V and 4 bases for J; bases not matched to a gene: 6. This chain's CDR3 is CSVTGTVKNIQYF. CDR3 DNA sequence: TGCAGCGTCACCGGGACAGTTAAAAACATTCAGTACTTC. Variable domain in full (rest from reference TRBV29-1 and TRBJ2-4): SAVISQKPSRDICQRGTSLTIQCQVDSQVTMMFWYRQQPGQSLTLIATANQGSEATYESGFVIDKFPISRPNLTFSTLTVSNMSPEDSSIYLCSVTGTVKNIQYFGAGTRLSVL.

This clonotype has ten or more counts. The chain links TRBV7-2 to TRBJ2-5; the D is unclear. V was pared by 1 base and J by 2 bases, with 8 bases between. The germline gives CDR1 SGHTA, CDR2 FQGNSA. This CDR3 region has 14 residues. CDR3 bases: TGTGCCAGCAGCTTAGAGTTCAGACAAGAGACCCAGTACTTC. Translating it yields CASSLEFRQETQYF.

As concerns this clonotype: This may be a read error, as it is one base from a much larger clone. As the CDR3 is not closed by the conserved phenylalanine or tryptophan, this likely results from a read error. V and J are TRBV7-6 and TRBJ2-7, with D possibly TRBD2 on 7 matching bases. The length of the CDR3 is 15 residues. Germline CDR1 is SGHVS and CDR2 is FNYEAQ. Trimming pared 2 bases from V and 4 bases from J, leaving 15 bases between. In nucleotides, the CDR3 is TGTGCCAGCAGCTTAAGGGGGGGGACCTCTTACGAGCAGTACTCC. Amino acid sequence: CASSLRGGTSYEQYS.

This CDR3 reads CASTYKGGRTEAFF. As DNA, the CDR3 is TGTGCCAGCACCTACAAAGGGGGCCGCACTGAAGCTTTCTTT. The J gene is TRBJ1-1, the V gene TRBV7-2; TRBD1 matches 7 bases. Germline V gene data show CDR1 as SGHTA and CDR2 as FQGNSA. The CDR3 extends over 14 amino acids. Trimming removed 7 bases from V and 4 bases from J; junction bases left unmatched: 9.

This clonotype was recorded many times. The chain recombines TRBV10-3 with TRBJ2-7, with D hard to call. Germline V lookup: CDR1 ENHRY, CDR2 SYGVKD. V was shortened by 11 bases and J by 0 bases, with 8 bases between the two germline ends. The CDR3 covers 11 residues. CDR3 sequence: CASMGSYEQYF. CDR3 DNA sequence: TGTGCCTCGATGGGCTCCTACGAGCAGTACTTC.

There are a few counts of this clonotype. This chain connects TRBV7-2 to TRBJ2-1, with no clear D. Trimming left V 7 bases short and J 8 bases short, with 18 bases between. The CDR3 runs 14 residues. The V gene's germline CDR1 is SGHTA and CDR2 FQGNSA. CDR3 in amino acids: CASTERHSSYEQFF. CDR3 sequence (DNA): TGTGCCAGCACCGAGAGGCATTCGAGCTATGAGCAGTTCTTC.

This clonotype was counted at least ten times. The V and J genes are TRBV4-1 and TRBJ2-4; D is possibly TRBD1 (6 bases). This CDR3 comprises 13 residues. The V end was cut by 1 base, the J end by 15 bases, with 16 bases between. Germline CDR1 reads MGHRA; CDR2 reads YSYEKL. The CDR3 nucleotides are TGCGCCAGCAGCCAAGTGGACAGCGGATCTTCGTACTTC. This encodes CASSQVDSGSSYF.

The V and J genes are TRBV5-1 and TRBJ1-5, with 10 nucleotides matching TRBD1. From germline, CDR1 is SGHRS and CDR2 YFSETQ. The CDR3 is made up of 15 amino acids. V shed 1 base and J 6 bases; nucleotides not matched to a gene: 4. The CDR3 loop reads CASSLTGDRGQPQHF. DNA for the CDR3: TGCGCCAGCAGCTTGACAGGGGACAGGGGTCAGCCCCAGCATTTT.

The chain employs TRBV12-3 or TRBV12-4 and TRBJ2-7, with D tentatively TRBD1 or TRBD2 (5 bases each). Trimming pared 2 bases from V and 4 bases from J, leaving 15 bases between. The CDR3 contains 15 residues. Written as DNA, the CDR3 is TGTGCCAGCAGTTTACTCAGGGACCCTCGGTACGAGCAGTACTTC. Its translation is CASSLLRDPRYEQYF.

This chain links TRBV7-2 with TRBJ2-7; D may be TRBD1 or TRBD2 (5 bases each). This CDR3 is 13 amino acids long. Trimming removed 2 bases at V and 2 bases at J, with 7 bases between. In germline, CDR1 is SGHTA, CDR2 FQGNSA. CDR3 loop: CASSLWGTYEQYF. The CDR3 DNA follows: TGTGCCAGCAGCTTATGGGGGACCTACGAGCAGTACTTC.

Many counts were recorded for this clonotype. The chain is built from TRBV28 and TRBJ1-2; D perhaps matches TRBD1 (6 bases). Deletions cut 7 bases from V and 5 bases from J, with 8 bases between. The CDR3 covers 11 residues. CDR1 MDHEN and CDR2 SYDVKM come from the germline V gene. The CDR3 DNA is TGTGCCAGCACCACAGGGTATGGCTACACCTTC. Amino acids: CASTTGYGYTF.

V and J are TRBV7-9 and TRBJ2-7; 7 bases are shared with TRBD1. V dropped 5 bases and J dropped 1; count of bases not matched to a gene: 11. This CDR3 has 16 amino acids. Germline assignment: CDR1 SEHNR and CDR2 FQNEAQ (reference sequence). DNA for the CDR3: TGTGCCAGCAGCAGCGCCGGGACAGCCGCATCCTACGAGCAGTACTTC. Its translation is CASSSAGTAASYEQYF. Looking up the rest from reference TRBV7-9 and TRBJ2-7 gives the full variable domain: DTGVSQNPRHKITKRGQNVTFRCDPISEHNRLYWYRQTLGQGPEFLTYFQNEAQLEKSRLLSDRFSAERPKGSFSTLEIQRTEQGDSAMYLCASSSAGTAASYEQYFGPGTRLTVT.

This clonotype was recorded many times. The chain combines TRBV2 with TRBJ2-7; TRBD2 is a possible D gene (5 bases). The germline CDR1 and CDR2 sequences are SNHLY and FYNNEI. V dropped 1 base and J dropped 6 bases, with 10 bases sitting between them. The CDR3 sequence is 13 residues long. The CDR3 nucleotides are TGTGCCAGCAGTGAAGAGACGGGATCCGAGCAGTACTTC. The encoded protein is CASSEETGSEQYF.

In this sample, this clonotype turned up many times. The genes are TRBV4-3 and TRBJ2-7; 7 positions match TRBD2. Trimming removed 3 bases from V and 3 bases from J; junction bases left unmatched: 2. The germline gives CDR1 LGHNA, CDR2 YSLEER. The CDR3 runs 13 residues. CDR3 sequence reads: CASSQTGGYEQYF. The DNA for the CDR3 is TGCGCCAGCAGCCAGACGGGGGGCTACGAGCAGTACTTC.

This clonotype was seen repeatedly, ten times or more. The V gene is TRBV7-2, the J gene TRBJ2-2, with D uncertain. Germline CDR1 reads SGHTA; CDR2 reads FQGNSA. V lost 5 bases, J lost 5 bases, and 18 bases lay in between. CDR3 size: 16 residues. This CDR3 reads CASSPGPSVRTGELFF. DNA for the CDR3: TGTGCCAGCAGCCCTGGGCCTTCAGTGAGGACCGGGGAGCTGTTTTTT.

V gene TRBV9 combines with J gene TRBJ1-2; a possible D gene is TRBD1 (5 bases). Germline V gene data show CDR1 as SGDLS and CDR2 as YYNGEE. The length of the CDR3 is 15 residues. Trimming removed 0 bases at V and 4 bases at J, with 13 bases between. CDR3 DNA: TGTGCCAGCAGCGTAGGGCAGGGCGGTCCCTATGGCTACACCTTC. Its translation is CASSVGQGGPYGYTF.